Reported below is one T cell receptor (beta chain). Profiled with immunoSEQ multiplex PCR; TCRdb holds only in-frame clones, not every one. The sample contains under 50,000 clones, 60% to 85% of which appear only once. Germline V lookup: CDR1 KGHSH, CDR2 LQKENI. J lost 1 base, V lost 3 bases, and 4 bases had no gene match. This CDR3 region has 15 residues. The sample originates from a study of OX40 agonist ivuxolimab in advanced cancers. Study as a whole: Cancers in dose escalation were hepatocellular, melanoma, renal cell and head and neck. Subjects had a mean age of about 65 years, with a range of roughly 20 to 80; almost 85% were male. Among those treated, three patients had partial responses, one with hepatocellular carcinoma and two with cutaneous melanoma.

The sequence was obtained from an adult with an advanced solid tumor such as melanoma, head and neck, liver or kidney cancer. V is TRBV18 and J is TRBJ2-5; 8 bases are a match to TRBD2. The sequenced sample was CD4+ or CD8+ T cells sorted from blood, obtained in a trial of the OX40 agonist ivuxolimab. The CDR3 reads CASSPPGRAQETQYF. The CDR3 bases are TGTGCCAGCTCACCCCCCGGGAGGGCCCAAGAGACCCAGTACTTC.